This passage covers 22 T cell receptor beta chains from one sample sequenced in a study of patients and donors after allogeneic stem cell transplantation. TCRdb ran MiXCR on the RT-PCR reads and lists one entry per CDR3 protein. The sample shows 150,000 to 200,000 distinct CDR3 sequences, 41% of them seen only once. Sequenced: blood, either unsorted or a sorted T cell fraction (not recorded which). These receptors were collected from a human donor who was either an allogeneic HSCT recipient or a stem cell or donor lymphocyte infusion donor (not recorded which). It is not recorded whose cells these are; they may come from a transplant donor.

The chain employs TRBV7-9 and TRBJ2-7; a weak D match, TRBD2 (7 bases). V was shortened by 4 bases and J by 3 bases, with 16 bases between the two germline ends. Germline CDR1 reads SEHNR; CDR2 reads FQNEAQ (reference sequence). The CDR3 loop spans 15 amino acids. Written as DNA, the CDR3 is TGTGCCAGCAGCTCCATTGGGGGGGCTGTCTACGAGCAGTACTTC. The encoded protein is CASSSIGGAVYEQYF.

The chain employs TRBV28 and TRBJ1-3; perhaps TRBD1 as D (5 bases). V was shortened by 6 bases and J by 9 bases, with 21 bases between the two germline ends. From germline, CDR1 is MDHEN and CDR2 SYDVKM. CDR3 size: 15 residues. CDR3 bases: TGTGCCAGCAGATCCTCCCCGGGGGGGAGGATCACCATATATTTT. Translated: CASRSSPGGRITIYF.

This clonotype was seen only a few times. The gene calls are TRBV12-3 or TRBV12-4 and TRBJ2-3; maybe TRBD2 (6 bases). The CDR3 consists of 18 residues. V lost 2 bases and J lost 7, with 25 bases in between. DNA for the CDR3: TGTGCCAGCAGTTTAAGTGTGGGTAGCGGAAGCCGCATAAATACGCAGTATTTT. It specifies CASSLSVGSGSRINTQYF.

The chain links TRBV6-5 to TRBJ2-1; 8 bases are a match to TRBD2. This CDR3 has 16 residues. Germline-derived CDR1 and CDR2 are MNHEY and SVGAGI. With 0 bases clipped from V and 5 bases from J, the junction kept 6 bases outside the gene matches. CDR3 in DNA: TGTGCCAGCAGTTACTCGTGGCTAGCGGGTCACAATGAGCAGTTCTTC. Its translation: CASSYSWLAGHNEQFF.

This rearrangement joins TRBV2 to TRBJ2-7, with D tentatively TRBD1 (5 bases). Deletions cut 5 bases from V and 0 bases from J, with 14 bases between. CDR1 is SNHLY and CDR2 is FYNNEI in the germline V gene. CDR3 length equals 15 residues. The CDR3 coding sequence is TGTGCCAGCAGTCCATCTAGACAGAGCTCCTACGAGCAGTACTTC. Encoded protein: CASSPSRQSSYEQYF.

This clonotype was observed once. The chain uses TRBV5-1 and TRBJ1-2; a possible D gene is TRBD1 (5 bases). Germline-derived CDR1 and CDR2 are SGHRS and YFSETQ. The V and J ends lost 1 base and 8 bases respectively, with 24 bases between them. CDR3 length: 17 amino acids. This chain's CDR3 is CASSLNDPRDSGGGYTF. Written as DNA, the CDR3 is TGCGCCAGCAGCTTGAACGATCCCCGGGACTCGGGAGGAGGCTACACCTTC.

This chain links TRBV3-1 with TRBJ2-1, with a weak D call TRBD1 (5 bases). Per the germline V gene, CDR1 is LGHDT and CDR2 is YNNKEL (reference sequence). Trimming took off 2 bases at V and 9 bases at J, with 8 bases between the two ends. This CDR3 contains 12 residues. CDR3 protein: CASSQSRGEQFF. The CDR3 DNA follows: TGTGCCAGCAGCCAATCAAGGGGTGAGCAGTTCTTC.

This chain joins TRBV28 and TRBJ2-5; TRBD1 is a possible D gene (7 bases). Trimming took 5 bases from V and 5 from J, leaving 15 bases between them. Germline CDR1 is MDHEN and CDR2 is SYDVKM. The CDR3 has 14 residues. The CDR3 loop is CASSGGGTDETQYF. CDR3 DNA: TGTGCCAGCAGTGGGGGCGGGACAGATGAGACCCAGTACTTC.

This clonotype was counted between two and nine times. The J gene is TRBJ1-2, the V gene TRBV5-5; D ambiguous. Germline V gene sequence: CDR1 SGHKS, CDR2 YYEKEE (reference sequence). Trimming pared 0 bases from V and 3 bases from J, leaving 9 bases between. The length of the CDR3 is 14 residues. CDR3 amino acids: CASSLGGQDYGYTF. The CDR3 DNA is TGTGCCAGCAGCTTGGGTGGGCAAGACTATGGCTACACCTTC. Looking up the rest from reference TRBV5-5 and TRBJ1-2 gives the full variable domain: DAGVTQSPTHLIKTRGQQVTLRCSPISGHKSVSWYQQVLGQGPQFIFQYYEKEERGRGNFPDRFSARQFPNYSSELNVNALLLGDSALYLCASSLGGQDYGYTFGSGTRLTVV.

V gene TRBV21-1 combines with J gene TRBJ2-7; whether TRBD1, the table's D call, matches the DNA was not checked. TRBV21-1 corresponds to a pseudogene. The CDR3 spans 15 residues. The CDR3 loop is CASSKAGQGGYEQYF. The CDR3, as DNA: TGTGCCAGCAGCAAAGCGGGACAGGGGGGCTACGAGCAGTACTTC.

The chain employs TRBV6-6 and TRBJ2-3; 9 bases are a match to TRBD2. The CDR3 has 17 amino acids. CDR1 is MNHNY and CDR2 is SVGAGI in the germline V gene (reference sequence). V lost 4 bases to trimming and J lost 0 bases; unmatched junction nucleotides: 8. The CDR3 loop reads CASSFLAGTTSTDTQYF. The CDR3 DNA sequence: TGTGCCAGCAGTTTCCTAGCGGGGACAACTAGCACAGATACGCAGTATTTT.

This clonotype was picked up many times. The chain employs TRBV7-2 and TRBJ2-1; D is perhaps TRBD1 (6 bases). Germline V CDR1 and CDR2: SGHTA, FQGNSA. The CDR3 runs to 12 residues. The germline V and J ends were trimmed by 1 base and 8 bases, with 6 bases remaining between them. In nucleotides, the CDR3 is TGTGCCAGCAGCTTAGGGGGGCATGAGCAGTTCTTC. It specifies CASSLGGHEQFF.

This clonotype has only one observation. CDR3 sequence reads: CASSSPGTPNEKLFF. In DNA form, the CDR3 reads TGTGCCAGCAGTTCGCCCGGGACACCTAATGAAAAACTGTTTTTT. J is TRBJ1-4 and V is TRBV12-3 or TRBV12-4; perhaps TRBD1 as D (6 bases). CDR3 length equals 15 residues. Between the trimmed V and J ends, which lost 4 bases and 3 bases, there was a span of 12 bases.

J is TRBJ2-3 and V is TRBV6-5; 8 bases line up with TRBD2. Trimming at V came to 5 bases and at J to 2 bases, leaving 15 bases not matched to a gene. The CDR3 length is 18 residues. Looked up from germline, CDR1 is MNHEY and CDR2 is SVGAGI. CDR3 sequence (DNA): TGTGCCAGCAGTCACCCCCGGGAGGGCCTCCGCGACACAGATACGCAGTATTTT. This translates into CASSHPREGLRDTDTQYF.

V and J are TRBV12-3 or TRBV12-4 and TRBJ1-1; D gene ambiguous. This CDR3 region has 14 residues. Trimming stripped 3 bases from V and 6 bases from J, with 14 bases between. The CDR3 reads CASSFILGRSEAFF. CDR3 DNA sequence: TGTGCCAGCAGTTTTATCCTGGGTAGGTCTGAAGCTTTCTTT.

The chain carries TRBV7-7 and TRBJ2-2; 7 nucleotides line up with TRBD1. Germline V gene sequence: CDR1 SSHAT, CDR2 FNYEAQ (reference sequence). V lost 5 bases to trimming and J lost 3 bases; unmatched junction nucleotides: 6. The CDR3 has 15 residues. The CDR3 nucleotides read TGTGCCAGCAGCCCTCGACAGGGTTACACCGGGGAGCTGTTTTTT. Its translation is CASSPRQGYTGELFF.

The sample holds a few counts of this clonotype. V gene TRBV27 combines with J gene TRBJ1-1; TRBD1 matches 10 bases. CDR1 is MNHEY and CDR2 is SMNVEV in the germline V gene (reference sequence). The CDR3 sequence is 13 residues long. V shed 3 bases, J shed 8 bases, and the junction held 3 bases outside the gene matches. This CDR3 is CASSFGTGVEAFF. CDR3 sequence (DNA): TGTGCCAGCAGTTTCGGGACAGGGGTCGAAGCTTTCTTT.

The chain joins TRBV13 to TRBJ1-1, with a weak D call TRBD1 (6 bases). From germline, CDR1 is PRHDT and CDR2 FYEKMQ (reference sequence). This CDR3 contains 17 residues. The V end lost 0 bases, the J end lost 1 base, and 15 bases lay between the germline ends. CDR3 sequence: CASSLGLNPQGNTEAFF. DNA for the CDR3: TGTGCCAGCAGCTTAGGCCTGAATCCACAGGGGAACACTGAAGCTTTCTTT.

The CDR3 reads CASSLRPTYGYTF. CDR3 bases: TGTGCCAGCAGTTTAAGGCCCACCTATGGCTACACCTTC. The rearrangement links TRBV27 to TRBJ1-2; D unresolved. The ends were cut back, 2 bases at V and 4 bases at J, with 8 bases in the middle. This CDR3 has 13 residues. CDR1 and CDR2 from the germline V gene are MNHEY and SMNVEV (reference sequence).

In this sample, this clonotype turned up once. The chain combines TRBV3-2 with TRBJ2-1; the table names TRBD2, a call not compared with the DNA. TRBV3-2 is reported as a pseudogene. CDR3 length: 16 amino acids. The CDR3 bases are TGTGCCAGCAGCCAGCGTCCGGGACTAGCAGACAATGAGCAGTTCTTC. Encoded protein: CASSQRPGLADNEQFF.

The chain has TRBV4-2 and TRBJ1-1; D possibly corresponds to TRBD1 (5 bases). The CDR3 has 14 amino acids. Germline CDR1 LGHNA, CDR2 YNFKEQ. Trimming removed 4 bases at V and 4 bases at J, with 13 bases between. DNA of the CDR3: TGTGCCAGCAGCCCCCCACAGGACCCCACTGAAGCTTTCTTT. It encodes CASSPPQDPTEAFF.

This clonotype has only a few counts. The chain is built from TRBV6-6 and TRBJ1-6, with 9 bases matching TRBD1. CDR1 is MNHNY and CDR2 is SVGAGI in the germline V gene (reference sequence). The CDR3 is 16 amino acids. Trimming at V came to 10 bases and at J to 1 base, leaving 8 bases not matched to a gene. CDR3 DNA: TGTGCCACCGATACAGGGGGCGTTTCCTATAATTCACCCCTCCACTTT. Translating gives CATDTGGVSYNSPLHF.